This entry features one T cell receptor beta chain sequence. The data were obtained in a study of shared clonotypes between healthy human individuals. Deletions cut 8 bases from V and 4 bases from J, with 15 bases between. This CDR3 contains 13 residues. Germline CDR1 reads MNHNS; CDR2 reads SASEGT. This table comes from immunoSEQ multiplex PCR, and its TCRdb copy is limited to in-frame clones, with some not included. Among 2.3 million or so clones listed, approximately 95% were seen once. The V call is TRBV6-1, the J call TRBJ2-7, with a weak D call TRBD1 (7 bases). The TCR sequence derives from a man between 18 and 35 years old in good health. Some clones in this sample may be carry-over from other donors' samples. The sample was naive CD4+ T cells from PBMCs. Subset in this sample: CD45RA+ positively selected. CDR3 in amino acids: CASHRGTAYEQYF. CDR3 bases: TGTGCCAGCCACCGGGGGACAGCTTACGAGCAGTACTTC.